The entry that follows covers one T cell receptor beta chain sequence. Germline assignment: CDR1 SGHTS and CDR2 YDEGEE. The CDR3 sequence is 16 residues long. V shed 4 bases and J 2 bases; nucleotides not matched to a gene: 9. This record belongs to a study of shared T cell receptors in the human thymus. Measured with immunoSEQ multiplex PCR; TCRdb has only the in-frame clones, and not every one. The sample lists over 650,000 clones, more than 75% occurring once. These data were also reused for a study on human thymus T cells. That investigation notes: Congenital heart defects were the reason for the corrective surgery that the donors, healthy Finnish infants, were having. Thymus pieces cut out during corrective heart surgery were the tissue that was used. Apparent skewing of V and J gene usage characterized both thymic and blood repertoires. Highly overlapping thymic repertoires in unrelated individuals were reported by related research.

Sequenced material: thymocytes. The chain is built from TRBV5-8 and TRBJ1-2; 9 positions match TRBD1. The sequence was collected from a boy under two years old with a congenital heart defect. The DNA of the CDR3 is TGTGCCAGCAGCCTTCGGACAGGGGAGGAAAACTATGGCTACACCTTC. Its translation is CASSLRTGEENYGYTF.